This T cell receptor beta chain is drawn from a study of cytomegalovirus exposure and HLA in healthy donors. Study-level findings and limits: Most TCR sequences showed up rarely, but some public TCRs showed up in many donors. Most likely, a cluster of highly shared sequence variants arose as a sequencing artifact.

Use of 60 Vbeta and 13 Jbeta primers characterized the PCR. TCRdb keeps only in-frame clones here, not all; method: immunoSEQ multiplex PCR. Of about 300,000 clones in the sample, roughly 89% were seen once. Concerning this clone itself: Its cognate antigen is unknown. A read error may account for a junction end that differs from germline.

CDR3 length equals 14 residues. CDR1 is SSHAT and CDR2 is FNYEAQ in the germline V gene (reference sequence). Sequenced sample: PBMCs. The receptor was derived from a man in his forties or fifties in good health and CMV-seropositive. This chain uses TRBV7-7 with TRBJ2-5, with TRBD2 identical over 11 bases. The CDR3 here is CASSLLAGEETQYF. The CDR3, as DNA: TGTGCTAGCAGCCTACTAGCGGGAGAAGAGACCCAGTACTTC.